This is a list of T cell receptor beta chains from one sample in a study of blood T cell repertoires in COVID-19. The table came from immunoSEQ multiplex PCR; TCRdb's copy has only in-frame clones and leaves some out. This sample has about 300,000 clones, with about nine tenths found just once. Sequencing was carried out using peripheral blood. The receptors come from a young woman who had recovered from COVID-19. The CDR3 runs from the conserved cysteine through the conserved F or W. The D gene is left open where the match is weak. Size is stated for part of the rows, as once, few or many counts, or as a class when the clone is expanded.

CASSLASPGVGGNTIYF TGTGCCAGCAGCTTGGCCTCGCCGGGAGTGGGAGGAAACACCATATATTTT TRBV5-4 17 once . TRBJ1-3
CSASLQGVGNTIYF TGCAGTGCTAGTCTTCAGGGCGTTGGAAACACCATATATTTT TRBV20-1 14 . . TRBJ1-3
CASSTDRGRRNEQFF TGTGCCAGCAGTACCGACAGGGGGCGCCGGAATGAGCAGTTCTTC TRBV6-5 15 . TRBD1 TRBJ2-1
CASSLTVEDRGGYTF TGTGCCAGCAGCTTAACGGTAGAGGACAGGGGAGGCTACACCTTC TRBV7-3 15 . TRBD1 TRBJ1-2
CASSSLDRENEKLFF TGTGCCAGCAGTTCCCTTGACAGGGAGAATGAAAAACTGTTTTTT TRBV28 15 once TRBD1 TRBJ1-4
CASSPLETQYF TGTGCCAGCTCACCTCTTGAGACCCAGTACTTC TRBV18 11 . . TRBJ2-5
CASSDTSGNTIYF TGTGCCAGTAGTGACACCTCTGGAAACACCATATATTTT TRBV19 13 . . TRBJ1-3
CASSRPPGTGMSDTQYF TGTGCCAGCAGCCGCCCCCCCGGGACAGGGATGTCAGATACGCAGTATTTT TRBV7-3 17 . TRBD1 TRBJ2-3
CASSLSRGNTIYF TGTGCCAGCAGCTTAAGTCGGGGAAACACCATATATTTT TRBV7-3 13 few . TRBJ1-3
CASTTTAAQETQYF TGTGCCAGCACCACGACAGCCGCTCAAGAGACCCAGTACTTC TRBV2 14 . . TRBJ2-5
CASSPRTSGGAGQETQYF TGCGCCAGCAGCCCCCGGACTAGCGGGGGGGCGGGGCAAGAGACCCAGTACTTC TRBV4-1 18 . TRBD2 TRBJ2-5
CASSLWESYEQYF TGTGCCAGCAGCTTATGGGAGTCCTACGAGCAGTACTTC TRBV7-9 13 few . TRBJ2-7
CASSPSGTGTDTQYF TGTGCCAGCAGTCCCTCCGGGACAGGCACAGATACGCAGTATTTT TRBV6-4 15 . TRBD1 TRBJ2-3
CASSVEAGGITGELFF TGTGCCAGCAGCGTAGAGGCAGGGGGGATCACCGGGGAGCTGTTTTTT TRBV9 16 . . TRBJ2-2
CSASAVLYGYTF TGCAGTGCTAGTGCAGTGCTCTATGGCTACACCTTC TRBV20-1 12 . . TRBJ1-2
CASSERGNNEKLFF TGTGCCAGCAGCGAACGGGGAAATAATGAAAAACTGTTTTTT TRBV9 14 once . TRBJ1-4
CASSLAQSFLGDTEAFF TGTGCCAGCAGCTTAGCGCAGAGCTTTTTAGGGGACACTGAAGCTTTCTTT TRBV7-9 17 . . TRBJ1-1
CASSRGLRTDTQYF TGTGCCAGCAGCCGTGGACTTCGCACAGATACGCAGTATTTT TRBV28 14 once . TRBJ2-3
CASSPYRGPTGNTIYF TGTGCCAGCAGCCCTTACAGGGGCCCCACTGGAAACACCATATATTTT TRBV6-6 16 . TRBD1 TRBJ1-3
CSAGGGGEAFF TGCAGTGCTGGCGGGGGCGGTGAAGCTTTCTTT TRBV20-1 11 . . TRBJ1-1
CASSPTIGQTTDTQYF TGCGCCAGCAGCCCTACTATCGGACAGACCACAGATACGCAGTATTTT TRBV4-1 16 once . TRBJ2-3
CASSQDQGSGNTIYF TGCGCCAGCAGCCAAGATCAGGGTAGTGGAAACACCATATATTTT TRBV4-1 15 . . TRBJ1-3
CASSLPQGLNYGYTF TGTGCCAGCAGTTTACCGCAGGGACTAAACTATGGCTACACCTTC TRBV28 15 . . TRBJ1-2
CASRPDSNNQPQHF TGTGCCAGCAGACCCGACAGTAACAATCAGCCCCAGCATTTT TRBV28 14 . . TRBJ1-5
CASAGALKYSNQPQHF TGCGCCAGCGCTGGGGCGCTGAAGTATAGCAATCAGCCCCAGCATTTT TRBV23-1 16 . . TRBJ1-5
CAIITGTGAETEAFF TGTGCCATCATCACCGGGACAGGGGCAGAGACTGAAGCTTTCTTT TRBV10-3 15 . TRBD1 TRBJ1-1
CAWTRFRSGELFF TGTGCCTGGACCCGATTTCGGTCCGGGGAGCTGTTTTTT TRBV30 13 . . TRBJ2-2
CASSDGQINTGELFF TGTGCCAGCAGCGATGGACAGATTAACACCGGGGAGCTGTTTTTT TRBV5-6 15 . . TRBJ2-2
CATSAGGFTGELFF TGTGCCACCTCAGCGGGGGGATTCACCGGGGAGCTGTTTTTT TRBV28 14 . TRBD2 TRBJ2-2
CASSSRGLFGEKLFF TGTGCCAGCAGCTCGAGGGGGCTCTTTGGGGAAAAACTGTTTTTT TRBV13 15 . TRBD1 TRBJ1-4
CASSRELAAETQYF TGTGCCAGCAGCCGTGAACTAGCGGCAGAGACCCAGTACTTC TRBV7-7 14 . TRBD2 TRBJ2-5
CASSQNTPGLLKGGYTF TGTGCCAGCAGTCAAAACACCCCGGGACTCCTCAAGGGAGGCTACACCTTC TRBV6-2/TRBV6-3 17 . . TRBJ1-2
CASMEGGGYTF TGTGCCAGCATGGAAGGCGGAGGCTACACCTTC TRBV25-1 11 . . TRBJ1-2
CASSYYGQAKNTIYF TGTGCCAGCAGTTACTATGGACAGGCGAAAAACACCATATATTTT TRBV6-5 15 . TRBD1 TRBJ1-3
CASSQGLAGGRETQYF TGCGCCAGCAGCCAGGGACTAGCGGGGGGGCGAGAGACCCAGTACTTC TRBV4-1 16 . TRBD2 TRBJ2-5
CASMEENTEAFF TGTGCCAGCATGGAGGAGAACACTGAAGCTTTCTTT TRBV2 12 . . TRBJ1-1
CATARDGNTEAFF TGTGCCACCGCGCGGGATGGGAACACTGAAGCTTTCTTT TRBV24-1 13 . . TRBJ1-1
CSVELDSYEQYF TGCAGCGTTGAGCTGGACAGCTACGAGCAGTACTTC TRBV29-1 12 . . TRBJ2-7
CASSTGGSYTGELFF TGTGCCAGCAGCACCGGAGGGTCGTACACCGGGGAGCTGTTTTTT TRBV5-4 15 once . TRBJ2-2
CASSAGFSNNSPLHF TGCGCCAGCAGCGCCGGGTTCAGTAATAATTCACCCCTCCACTTT TRBV4-1 15 once . TRBJ1-6
CASSLLSGGNTGELFF TGTGCCAGCAGCTTATTAAGCGGGGGAAACACCGGGGAGCTGTTTTTT TRBV7-7 16 . TRBD2 TRBJ2-2
CASSFQGNTEAFF TGTGCCAGCAGTTTTCAGGGTAACACTGAAGCTTTCTTT TRBV12-3/TRBV12-4 13 . . TRBJ1-1
CASSFGTGRYEQYF TGTGCCAGCAGTTTCGGGACAGGCCGCTACGAGCAGTACTTC TRBV28 14 . TRBD1 TRBJ2-7
CASSLNSGIGTDTQYF TGTGCCAGCAGCTTAAATTCGGGAATTGGCACAGATACGCAGTATTTT TRBV11-3 16 . . TRBJ2-3
CASSIGASGHNEQFF TGTGCCAGTAGTATAGGGGCTAGCGGTCACAATGAGCAGTTCTTC TRBV19 15 . TRBD2 TRBJ2-1
CASSDADRGTDTQYF TGTGCCAGCAGTGACGCGGACAGGGGCACAGATACGCAGTATTTT TRBV2 15 . TRBD1 TRBJ2-3
CASSYRDTEAFF TGTGCCAGCAGTTACCGGGATACTGAAGCTTTCTTT TRBV6-6 12 . . TRBJ1-1
CASSLADRVGYEQYF TGCGCCAGCAGCTTGGCTGACAGGGTCGGGTACGAGCAGTACTTC TRBV5-1 15 once TRBD1 TRBJ2-7